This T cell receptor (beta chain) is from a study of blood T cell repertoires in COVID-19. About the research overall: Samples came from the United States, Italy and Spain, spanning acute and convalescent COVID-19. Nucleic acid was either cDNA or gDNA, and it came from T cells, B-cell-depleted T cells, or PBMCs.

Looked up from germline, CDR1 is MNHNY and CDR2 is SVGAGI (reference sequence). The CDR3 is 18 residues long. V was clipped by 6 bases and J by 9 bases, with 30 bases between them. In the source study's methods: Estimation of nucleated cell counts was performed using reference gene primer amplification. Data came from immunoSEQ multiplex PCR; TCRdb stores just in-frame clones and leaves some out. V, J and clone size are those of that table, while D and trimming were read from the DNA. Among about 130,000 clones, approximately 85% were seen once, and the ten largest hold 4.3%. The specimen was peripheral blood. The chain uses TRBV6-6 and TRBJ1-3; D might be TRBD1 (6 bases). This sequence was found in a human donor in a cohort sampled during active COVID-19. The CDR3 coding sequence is TGTGCCAGCAGGCGAACTCTAAACAAAGACAGGCCCTGGGGCACCATATATTTT. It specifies CASRRTLNKDRPWGTIYF.